This T cell receptor (beta chain) emerged from a study of blood T cell repertoires in COVID-19. Study-level background: The origin of the acute and convalescent COVID-19 samples was the United States, Italy and Spain. PBMCs, B-cell-depleted T cells, or T cells were the source of the cDNA or gDNA that made up the material.

While infection was still active, Seattle patients were enrolled and then followed longitudinally. This clone came up a few times. The sample carries other DNA sequences with the same CDR3. The authors' processing: Amplification of reference gene primers was used by the study to estimate nucleated cell counts. The assay was immunoSEQ multiplex PCR, and TCRdb's table has in-frame clones only and misses some. Clone size and the V and J calls come from that table; the DNA yielded D and trimming. Seen here are under 200,000 clones, around 87% observed once, and the top ten hold approximately 0.6%. The CDR3 loop spans 14 amino acids. Germline loops: CDR1 LNHNV, CDR2 YYDKDF (reference sequence). The V and J ends lost 1 base and 2 bases respectively, with 8 bases between them.

The source material was peripheral blood. This sequence originates from a man aged 55 to 70 with COVID-19, enrolled during active disease. J is TRBJ1-2 and V is TRBV15; D gene uncertain. The CDR3 spells CATSRGDGNYGYTF. CDR3 in DNA: TGTGCCACCAGCAGAGGAGACGGGAACTATGGCTACACCTTC.